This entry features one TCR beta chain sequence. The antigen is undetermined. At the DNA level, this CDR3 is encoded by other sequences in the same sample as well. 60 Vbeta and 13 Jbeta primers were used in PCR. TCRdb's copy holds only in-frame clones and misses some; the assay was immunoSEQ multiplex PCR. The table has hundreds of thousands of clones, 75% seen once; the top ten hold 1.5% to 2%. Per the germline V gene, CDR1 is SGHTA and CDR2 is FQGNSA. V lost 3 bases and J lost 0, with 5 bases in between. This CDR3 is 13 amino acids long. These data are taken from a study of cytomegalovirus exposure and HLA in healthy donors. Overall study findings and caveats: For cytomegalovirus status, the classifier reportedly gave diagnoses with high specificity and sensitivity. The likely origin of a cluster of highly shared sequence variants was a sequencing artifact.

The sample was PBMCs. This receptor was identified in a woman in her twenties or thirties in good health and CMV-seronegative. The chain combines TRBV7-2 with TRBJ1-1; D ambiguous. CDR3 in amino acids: CASSFSVNTEAFF. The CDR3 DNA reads TGTGCCAGCAGCTTCTCCGTGAACACTGAAGCTTTCTTT.